These 4 T cell receptor beta chains were all obtained from the same sample, sequenced in a study of T cells in Graves' hyperthyroidism and ophthalmopathy. Amplification of TCR beta CDR3 regions was performed using RNA transcripts as template. Carried out on the TCR CDR3, a first-round RT-PCR used the HTBI primer set. Each CDR3 protein gets one entry after TCRdb re-called the multiplex PCR reads with MiXCR. The sample lists around 440,000 distinct CDR3 sequences, about 15% seen once, with approximately 8% in the top ten. The sample consisted of blood. The receptor source for this set is a woman between 18 and 29 years old with Graves' hyperthyroidism.

This chain connects TRBV28 to TRBJ1-4; no firm D call. The CDR3 runs 14 residues. The germline V gene has CDR1 MDHEN and CDR2 SYDVKM. V was shortened by 6 bases and J by 7 bases, with 15 bases between the two germline ends. CDR3 sequence (DNA): TGTGCCAGCAGACCCGCCTTGGGGAGTGAAAAACTGTTTTTT. Protein: CASRPALGSEKLFF.

This clonotype occurred many times. The chain links TRBV5-1 to TRBJ2-5; D remains unclear. Between the trimmed V and J ends, which lost 7 bases and 0 bases, there was a span of 10 bases. The CDR3 spans 13 residues. Germline CDR1 and CDR2: SGHRS and YFSETQ. This chain's CDR3 is CASRANDQETQYF. In DNA, the CDR3 is TGCGCCAGCCGGGCGAACGACCAAGAGACCCAGTACTTC.

This clonotype was detected many times. The rearrangement joins TRBV10-2 to TRBJ2-3; 11 nucleotides match TRBD2. Germline V gene lookup returns CDR1 WSHSY and CDR2 SAAADI. CDR3 length: 14 amino acids. J gave up 5 bases and V 8 bases, and 6 bases lay outside the gene matches. The CDR3 bases are TGCGCCAGCGCCACTAGCGGGAGTATAGATACGCAGTATTTT. Its protein product is CASATSGSIDTQYF.

This clonotype came up a few times. CDR3 residues: CASSLAGSKNEQFF. In DNA, the CDR3 is TGTGCCAGCAGCTTGGCGGGCAGCAAGAATGAGCAGTTCTTC. The V and J genes are TRBV5-6 and TRBJ2-1; D gene ambiguous. This CDR3 is built from 14 residues. Trimming pared 0 bases from V and 7 bases from J, leaving 11 bases between. The germline CDR1 and CDR2 sequences are SGHDT and YYEEEE.